This T cell receptor (beta chain) was documented in a study of breast tumors, draining lymph nodes, adjacent tissues. Study-wide findings and caveats: Luminal-like breast cancer showed significantly higher tumor–nontumor repertoire similarity than basal-like. Tumors had less TCR diversity than lymph nodes, more than nontumor tissue. That most tumor T cells come from lymph nodes remained unproven. The data were judged consistent with most tumor T cells coming from lymph node and expanding in tumor.

CDR1 and CDR2 from the germline V gene are SGHVS and FQNEAQ. CDR3 size: 17 residues. V trimming: 5 bases; J trimming: 4 bases; junction bases outside the gene matches: 9. This clonotype came up many times. The antigen is unknown. From the multiplex PCR reads, TCRdb called clonotypes with MiXCR, one entry per CDR3 protein. The sample includes under 350,000 distinct CDR3 sequences, around 30% of them seen just once. The lymph nodes were axillary draining lymph nodes from breast cancer patients. J is TRBJ2-2 and V is TRBV7-8; 11 nucleotides align to TRBD2. Input material: axillary lymph node tissue. The TCR was taken from a female donor with breast cancer. Some clones in this sample may be carry-over from other donors' samples. The CDR3 sequence: CASSPSLAGGPTGELFF. For the CDR3, the DNA is TGTGCCAGCAGCCCTTCCTTAGCGGGAGGGCCCACCGGGGAGCTGTTTTTT.